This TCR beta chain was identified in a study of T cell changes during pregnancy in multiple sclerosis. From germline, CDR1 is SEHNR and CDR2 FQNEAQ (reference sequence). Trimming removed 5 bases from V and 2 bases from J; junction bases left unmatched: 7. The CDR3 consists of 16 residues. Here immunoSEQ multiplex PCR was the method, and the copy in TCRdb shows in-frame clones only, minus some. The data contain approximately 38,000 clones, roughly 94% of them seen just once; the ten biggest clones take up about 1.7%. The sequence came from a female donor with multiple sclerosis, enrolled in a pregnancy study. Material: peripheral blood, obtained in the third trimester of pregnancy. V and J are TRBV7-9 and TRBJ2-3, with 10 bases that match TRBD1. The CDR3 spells CASSPRTGGFTDTQYF. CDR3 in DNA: TGTGCCAGCAGCCCGCGGACAGGGGGTTTCACAGATACGCAGTATTTT.